These 6 T cell receptor beta chains were all obtained from the same sample, sequenced in a study of blood T cell repertoires in COVID-19. This table comes from immunoSEQ multiplex PCR, and its TCRdb copy is limited to in-frame clones, with some not included. The sample has more than 75,000 clones; about 84% are singletons. The sample taken for sequencing was peripheral blood. The receptors stem from a woman between 70 and 85 years old with acute or convalescent COVID-19.

The chain is built from TRBV6-2 or TRBV6-3 and TRBJ2-1; 7 bases agree with TRBD2. The CDR3 spans 15 residues. Per the germline V gene, CDR1 is MNHEY and CDR2 is SVGEGT. Losses at the gene ends were 2 bases for V and 9 bases for J; bases not matched to a gene: 10. The CDR3 here is CASSYGAESGGEQFF. DNA for the CDR3: TGTGCCAGCAGTTACGGGGCGGAGTCGGGAGGTGAGCAGTTCTTC.

The chain is built from TRBV27 and TRBJ2-3; no reliable D call. V shed 0 bases and J shed 1 base, with 8 bases lying between them. This CDR3 has 15 residues. Germline V gene lookup returns CDR1 MNHEY and CDR2 SMNVEV (reference sequence). Here the CDR3 DNA reads TGTGCCAGCAGTTTATCTTTTATTGGCACAGATACGCAGTATTTT. Translation: CASSLSFIGTDTQYF.

This chain connects TRBV5-1 to TRBJ2-7; weak D call: TRBD1 (6 bases). This CDR3 comprises 15 residues. V lost 4 bases and J 1 base, leaving 15 bases between the germline ends. The germline CDR1 and CDR2 sequences are SGHRS and YFSETQ. Here the CDR3 reads CASSLGTSDSYEQYV. The CDR3 DNA is TGCGCCAGCAGCCTGGGGACATCCGATTCCTACGAGCAGTACGTC.

The chain joins TRBV9 to TRBJ2-3; 8 nucleotides match TRBD1. Trimming at V came to 4 bases and at J to 6 bases, leaving 10 bases not matched to a gene. The length of the CDR3 is 15 residues. The germline gives CDR1 SGDLS, CDR2 YYNGEE. As DNA, the CDR3 is TGTGCCAGCAGCACAGAGGGGACAGGTTCCGATACGCAGTATTTT. It encodes CASSTEGTGSDTQYF.

The chain couples TRBV7-8 to TRBJ2-5, with D possibly TRBD2 on 5 matching bases. V was shortened by 1 base and J by 2 bases, with 14 bases between the two germline ends. From germline, CDR1 is SGHVS and CDR2 FQNEAQ. This CDR3 region has 16 residues. The chain's CDR3 is CASSLEWSGLQETQYF. In nucleotides, the CDR3 is TGTGCCAGCAGCTTAGAATGGTCGGGGTTACAAGAGACCCAGTACTTC.

CDR3 nucleotides: TGTGCCAGCAGCTTCGTCGGGACAGCAACTAATGAAAAACTGTTTTTT. Translating it yields CASSFVGTATNEKLFF. The J gene is TRBJ1-4, the V gene TRBV7-9, with TRBD1 matching 7 bases. Germline CDR1 is SEHNR and CDR2 is FQNEAQ (reference sequence). The length of the CDR3 is 16 residues. V lost 3 bases and J lost 0; bases outside the gene matches: 4.